One sample yielded the 21 T cell receptor beta chains listed below, sequenced in a study of regulatory T cells in long-lasting Graves disease. The time point: persistent/refractory GD, antithyroid drugs over 5 years with positive TRAb. RNA isolated from PBMCs was used to make the TCR library. Both iRepertoire HTBI primers and Arm-PCR of CDR3 regions were used to build the TCR beta libraries. One entry per CDR3 protein results from TCRdb running MiXCR on the multiplex PCR reads. The sample consists of approximately 360,000 distinct CDR3 sequences, approximately 25% of them appearing once. The sample here was peripheral blood mononuclear cells (PBMCs), taken when the disease was refractory, from a patient treated with antithyroid drugs. The receptors stem from a woman aged 35 to 49 with Graves disease.

This clonotype has at least ten counts. The genes are TRBV12-3 or TRBV12-4 and TRBJ2-7, with D perhaps matching TRBD2 (5 bases). The CDR3 has 14 residues. Trimming took off 3 bases at V and 2 bases at J, with 11 bases between the two ends. The CDR3 protein is CASSFSFGAYEQYF. The CDR3 DNA sequence: TGTGCCAGCAGTTTTTCTTTCGGGGCCTACGAGCAGTACTTC.

This clonotype was counted ten times or more. The V gene is TRBV2, the J gene TRBJ2-2; D gene ambiguous. The V gene's germline CDR1 is SNHLY and CDR2 FYNNEI. Trimming took 6 bases from V and 0 from J, leaving 2 bases between them. CDR3 size: 12 residues. The CDR3 bases are TGTGCCAGCAGCGCGAACACCGGGGAGCTGTTTTTT. Translating gives CASSANTGELFF.

This clonotype was picked up many times. The rearrangement links TRBV28 to TRBJ1-5, with no clear D. CDR1 MDHEN and CDR2 SYDVKM come from the germline V gene. V lost 3 bases and J 0 bases, leaving 9 bases between the germline ends. This CDR3 region has 15 residues. The CDR3 sequence: CASSFGSYSNQPQHF. In nucleotides, the CDR3 is TGTGCCAGCAGTTTTGGGAGCTATAGCAATCAGCCCCAGCATTTT.

The V and J genes are TRBV3-1 and TRBJ2-7, with 12 bases identical to TRBD2. J lost 5 bases, V lost 1 base, and 6 bases had no gene match. CDR3 length equals 16 residues. The germline gives CDR1 LGHDT, CDR2 YNNKEL (reference sequence). As DNA, the CDR3 is TGTGCCAGCAGCCAAGCGACTAGCGGGAGATACCACGAGCAGTACTTC. Translation: CASSQATSGRYHEQYF.

This clonotype came up a few times. This may stem from a read error, because a much larger clone lies one nucleotide away. V and J are TRBV6-1 and TRBJ2-5; D is undetermined. CDR1 and CDR2 from the germline V gene are MNHNS and SASEGT. The CDR3 spans 14 residues. The CDR3 sequence is CAGRSGFRRETQYF. CDR3 DNA sequence: TGTGCCGGCAGATCCGGGTTCCGTAGAGAGACCCAGTACTTC.

The chain is built from TRBV6-2 or TRBV6-3 and TRBJ1-1; TRBD1 agrees at 8 bases. This CDR3 has 15 amino acids. CDR1 is MNHEY, CDR2 SVGEGT, per germline. The J segment lost 7 bases and the V segment lost 4 bases, leaving 11 bases of the junction unmatched. CDR3 loop: CASSSTGTGALEAFF. DNA for the CDR3: TGTGCCAGCAGTTCGACCGGGACAGGCGCCCTTGAAGCTTTCTTT.

This clonotype was found a few times. This sequence joins TRBV7-9 and TRBJ2-7, with 9 bases that match TRBD1. Germline V gene sequence: CDR1 SEHNR, CDR2 FQNEAQ (reference sequence). The length of the CDR3 is 15 residues. V lost 7 bases to trimming and J lost 0 bases; unmatched junction nucleotides: 7. CDR3 in DNA: TGTGCCAGCATCCCCGGGACAGGGTCCTCCTACGAGCAGTACTTC. This sequence encodes CASIPGTGSSYEQYF.

Of note for this clonotype: Germline is not matched at one junction end, which may reflect a read error. The DNA of the CDR3 is TGTGCCATCAGTTCCAGCGGGGACCTTTACGAGCAGTGCTTC. It yields the protein CAISSSGDLYEQCF. The chain carries TRBV10-3 and TRBJ2-7, with 7 positions matching TRBD2. Germline-derived CDR1 and CDR2 are ENHRY and SYGVKD. CDR3 size: 14 residues.

This clonotype was counted at least ten times. The rearrangement uses TRBV24-1 and TRBJ2-5, with no clear D. CDR1 and CDR2 (germline): KGHDR, SFDVKD. This CDR3 comprises 14 residues. V lost 3 bases and J lost 1, with 8 bases in between. Here the CDR3 DNA reads TGTGCCACCAGTGATCGGGCGGTCCAAGAGACCCAGTACTTC. Translating it yields CATSDRAVQETQYF.

This clonotype was observed many times. The chain has TRBV7-9 and TRBJ2-5; 10 bases are a match to TRBD2. The length of the CDR3 is 18 residues. Trimming cost V 4 bases and J 1 base; bases outside gene matches: 12. Germline CDR1 SEHNR, CDR2 FQNEAQ (reference sequence). The CDR3 reads CASSSQRIAGGRQETQYF. The CDR3 DNA is TGTGCCAGCAGCTCGCAGCGTATAGCGGGAGGTCGCCAAGAGACCCAGTACTTC.

This clonotype occurred a few times. The chain has TRBV12-3 or TRBV12-4 and TRBJ2-2; a possible D gene is TRBD2 (5 bases). The V and J ends lost 2 bases and 4 bases respectively, with 8 bases between them. This CDR3 is 14 amino acids long. The chain's CDR3 is CASSLFAGTGELFF. The CDR3, as DNA: TGTGCCAGCAGTTTATTCGCGGGCACCGGGGAGCTGTTTTTT.

This clonotype turned up a few times. The rearrangement joins TRBV5-1 to TRBJ1-1; the match to TRBD1 covers 7 bases. CDR3 length: 18 residues. V was clipped by 4 bases and J by 5 bases; unmatched bases: 20. The germline V gene encodes CDR1 SGHRS and CDR2 YFSETQ. DNA of the CDR3: TGCGCCAGCAGCCCCCAAGGTGTAGGGGGCCTAGGAAGGACTGAAGCTTTCTTT. Translation gives CASSPQGVGGLGRTEAFF.

This clonotype has only a few counts. Relative to the germline gene, one junction end is altered; a read error may explain this. V is TRBV12-3 or TRBV12-4 and J is TRBJ2-2; D perhaps matches TRBD2 (6 bases). The CDR3 length is 13 residues. CDR3 protein: CTSKTSWAGELFF. Here the CDR3 DNA reads TGTACCAGCAAAACTAGCTGGGCCGGGGAGCTGTTTTTT.

This clonotype has just a few counts. This chain links TRBV29-1 with TRBJ1-1; TRBD1 aligns across 9 bases. V gave up 7 bases and J gave up 5 bases; unmatched junction bases: 11. The CDR3 covers 14 residues. The germline V gene has CDR1 SQVTM and CDR2 ANQGSEA. The CDR3 loop is CSDGTGLRGTEAFF. For the CDR3, the DNA is TGCAGCGACGGGACAGGGCTCCGGGGGACTGAAGCTTTCTTT.

This CDR3 reads CASSPPVIGLQETQYF. DNA of the CDR3: TGTGCCAGCTCACCACCGGTTATAGGCCTTCAGGAGACCCAGTACTTC. V is TRBV18 and J is TRBJ2-5; D is undetermined. V shed 0 bases and J shed 5 bases, with 16 bases lying between them. This CDR3 comprises 16 residues. Germline lookup yields CDR1 KGHSH and CDR2 LQKENI.

This clonotype came up a few times. V gene TRBV28 combines with J gene TRBJ2-1; no definite D call. The V end was cut by 7 bases, the J end by 3 bases, with 16 bases between. The CDR3 has 15 residues. CDR1 is MDHEN and CDR2 is SYDVKM in the germline V gene. CDR3 sequence reads: CASNKGNSFYNEQFF. The CDR3 coding sequence is TGTGCCAGCAACAAGGGTAATTCTTTCTACAATGAGCAGTTCTTC.

On this clonotype: This is likely an artifact of a read error, given a far larger clone one base away. The V call is TRBV28, the J call TRBJ2-3; TRBD1 aligns across 9 bases. The DNA end favors TRBJ2-5, so the J call may be wrong. There are 14 residues in the CDR3. The germline CDR1 and CDR2 sequences are MDHEN and SYDVKM. CDR3 protein: CASTRDRVGKTQYF. The CDR3 bases are TGTGCCAGCACGCGGGACAGGGTTGGGAAGACCCAGTACTTC.

This clonotype was seen repeatedly, ten times or more. This chain connects TRBV12-3 or TRBV12-4 to TRBJ1-1, with 11 bases fitting TRBD1. The CDR3 runs 16 residues. V lost 2 bases, J lost 0 bases, and 2 bases stayed unmatched. CDR3 nucleotides: TGTGCCAGCAGTTTAAGGGACAGGGGGATGAACACTGAAGCTTTCTTT. Translation gives CASSLRDRGMNTEAFF.

The rearrangement uses TRBV5-6 and TRBJ2-7; 9 positions match TRBD2. J was trimmed by 11 bases and V by 5 bases; bases with no gene match: 11. Germline assignment: CDR1 SGHDT and CDR2 YYEEEE. The length of the CDR3 is 13 residues. In DNA, the CDR3 is TGTGCCAGCAGACTTCAGGTCGGCGGGAGGGAGTACTTC. It codes for CASRLQVGGREYF.

In this sample, this clonotype turned up a few times. The chain carries TRBV20-1 and TRBJ1-2; 7 positions agree with TRBD1. The CDR3 is 14 amino acids. Germline assignment: CDR1 DFQATT and CDR2 SNEGSKA (reference sequence). Trimming removed 6 bases from V and 4 bases from J; junction bases left unmatched: 11. CDR3 amino acids: CSATDRDVRYGYTF. The CDR3 bases are TGCAGTGCAACCGACAGGGATGTTCGCTATGGCTACACCTTC.

The chain carries TRBV28 and TRBJ1-4; D is unclear. The CDR3 runs 16 residues. The V end lost 5 bases, the J end lost 4 bases, and 17 bases lay between the germline ends. CDR1 is MDHEN, CDR2 SYDVKM, per germline. CDR3 coding DNA: TGTGCCAGCAGTGCAACCGACCCTTGGGGTAATGAAAAACTGTTTTTT. Translated: CASSATDPWGNEKLFF.